This T cell receptor beta chain was documented in a study of cytomegalovirus exposure and HLA in healthy donors. As concerns this clone: Its antigen is undetermined.

PCR primers comprised 60 Vbeta and 13 Jbeta primers. Sequencing used immunoSEQ multiplex PCR; TCRdb keeps in-frame clones, though not all of them. This table lists some 80,000 clones. Study conclusions and caveats: Exclusion as indistinguishable affected some V segments, including TRBV6-2 and TRBV6-3.

The CDR3 has 15 residues. The V end was cut by 6 bases, the J end by 7 bases, with 19 bases between. Germline CDR1 SNHLY, CDR2 FYNNEI. The chain recombines TRBV2 with TRBJ1-5; D is unclear. The clonotype originates from a man aged 45-60 years in good health and CMV-seropositive. The sequenced sample consisted of PBMCs. The CDR3 loop is CASRMGAGSLQPQHF. The CDR3 bases are TGTGCCAGCAGAATGGGTGCAGGTAGTTTGCAGCCCCAGCATTTT.